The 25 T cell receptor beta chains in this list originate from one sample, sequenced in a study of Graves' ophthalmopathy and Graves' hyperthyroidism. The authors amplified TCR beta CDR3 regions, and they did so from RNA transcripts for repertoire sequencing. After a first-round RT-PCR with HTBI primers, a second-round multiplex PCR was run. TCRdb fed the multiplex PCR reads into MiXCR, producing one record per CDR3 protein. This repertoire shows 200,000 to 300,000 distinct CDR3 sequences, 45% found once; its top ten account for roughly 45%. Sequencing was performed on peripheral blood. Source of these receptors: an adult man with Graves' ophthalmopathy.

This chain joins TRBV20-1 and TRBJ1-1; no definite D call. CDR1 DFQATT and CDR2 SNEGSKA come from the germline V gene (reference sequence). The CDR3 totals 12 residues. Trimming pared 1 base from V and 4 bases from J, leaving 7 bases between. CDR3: CSARVTPTEAFF. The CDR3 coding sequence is TGCAGTGCTAGAGTTACCCCCACTGAAGCTTTCTTT.

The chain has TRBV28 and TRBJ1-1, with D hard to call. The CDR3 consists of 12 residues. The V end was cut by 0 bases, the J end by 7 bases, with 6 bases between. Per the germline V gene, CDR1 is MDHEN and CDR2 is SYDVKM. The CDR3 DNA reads TGTGCCAGCAGTTTATGGGGCGGTGAAGCTTTCTTT. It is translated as CASSLWGGEAFF.

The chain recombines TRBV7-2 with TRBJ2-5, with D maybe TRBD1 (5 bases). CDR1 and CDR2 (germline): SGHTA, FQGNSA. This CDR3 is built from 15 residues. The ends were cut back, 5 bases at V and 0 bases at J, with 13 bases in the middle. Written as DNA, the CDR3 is TGTGCCAGCAGCCTCCAGGGAAGATACCAAGAGACCCAGTACTTC. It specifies CASSLQGRYQETQYF. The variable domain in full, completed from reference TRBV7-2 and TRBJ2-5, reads GAGVSQSPSNKVTEKGKDVELRCDPISGHTALYWYRQSLGQGLEFLIYFQGNSAPDKSGLPSDRFSAERTGGSVSTLTIQRTQQEDSAVYLCASSLQGRYQETQYFGPGTRLLVL.

The CDR3: CASNQQGPIRNSPLHF. CDR3 sequence (DNA): TGTGCCAGCAACCAACAGGGTCCCATCCGGAATTCACCCCTCCACTTT. V gene TRBV9 combines with J gene TRBJ1-6; TRBD1 might be the D (6 bases). V lost 6 bases, J lost 7 bases, and 20 bases lay in between. The CDR3 runs to 16 residues. Looked up from germline, CDR1 is SGDLS and CDR2 is YYNGEE.

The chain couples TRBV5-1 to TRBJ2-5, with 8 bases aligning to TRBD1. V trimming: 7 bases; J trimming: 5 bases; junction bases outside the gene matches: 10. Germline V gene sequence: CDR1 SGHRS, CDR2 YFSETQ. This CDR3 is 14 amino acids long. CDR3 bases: TGCGCCAGCGGCGAAGGACAGGGTGGGGAGACCCAGTACTTC. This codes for CASGEGQGGETQYF.

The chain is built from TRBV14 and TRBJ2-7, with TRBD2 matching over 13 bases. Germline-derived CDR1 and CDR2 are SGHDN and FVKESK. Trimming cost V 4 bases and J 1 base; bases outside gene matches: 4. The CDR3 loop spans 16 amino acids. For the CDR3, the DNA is TGTGCCAGCAGCCCGGGGGGACTAGCGGGGTCCTACGAGCAGTACTTC. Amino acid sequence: CASSPGGLAGSYEQYF.

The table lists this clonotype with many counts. The CDR3 spells CASSEGWAGQPQHF. The CDR3 coding sequence is TGTGCCAGCAGTGAGGGTTGGGCGGGTCAGCCCCAGCATTTT. The chain uses TRBV2 and TRBJ1-5, with D hard to call. Germline CDR1 reads SNHLY; CDR2 reads FYNNEI. V was cut by 3 bases and J by 6 bases, with 12 bases left in between. The CDR3 covers 14 residues.

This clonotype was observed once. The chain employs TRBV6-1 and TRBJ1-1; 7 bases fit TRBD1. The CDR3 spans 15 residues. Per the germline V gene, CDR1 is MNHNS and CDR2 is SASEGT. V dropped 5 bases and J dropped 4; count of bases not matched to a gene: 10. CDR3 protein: CASSYYTGDGTEAFF. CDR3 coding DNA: TGTGCCAGCAGTTACTATACAGGGGATGGCACTGAAGCTTTCTTT.

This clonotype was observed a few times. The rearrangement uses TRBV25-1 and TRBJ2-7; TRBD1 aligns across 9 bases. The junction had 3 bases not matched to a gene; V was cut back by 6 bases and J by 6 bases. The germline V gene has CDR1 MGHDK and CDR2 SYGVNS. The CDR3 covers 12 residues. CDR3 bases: TGTGCCAGCAGCCGGACAGGGGTCGAGCAGTACTTC. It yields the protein CASSRTGVEQYF.

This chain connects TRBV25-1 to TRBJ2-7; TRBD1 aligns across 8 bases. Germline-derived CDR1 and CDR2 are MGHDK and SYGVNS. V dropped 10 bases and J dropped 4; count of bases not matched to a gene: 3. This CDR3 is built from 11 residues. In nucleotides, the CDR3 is TGTGCCACTGGGGACAGGTACGAGCAGTACTTC. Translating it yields CATGDRYEQYF.

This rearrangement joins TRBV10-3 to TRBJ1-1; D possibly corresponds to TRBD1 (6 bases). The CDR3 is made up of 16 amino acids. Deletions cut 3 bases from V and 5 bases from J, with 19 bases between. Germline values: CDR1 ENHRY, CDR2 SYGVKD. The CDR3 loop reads CAISDQSRRGVTEAFF. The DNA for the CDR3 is TGTGCCATCAGTGACCAGAGTAGAAGGGGGGTGACTGAAGCTTTCTTT.

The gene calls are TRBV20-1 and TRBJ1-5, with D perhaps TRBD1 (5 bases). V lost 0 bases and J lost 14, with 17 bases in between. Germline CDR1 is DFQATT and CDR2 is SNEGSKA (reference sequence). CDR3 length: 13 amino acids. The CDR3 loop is CSARDLQGGYEHF. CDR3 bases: TGCAGTGCTAGAGATCTCCAGGGCGGTTACGAGCATTTT.

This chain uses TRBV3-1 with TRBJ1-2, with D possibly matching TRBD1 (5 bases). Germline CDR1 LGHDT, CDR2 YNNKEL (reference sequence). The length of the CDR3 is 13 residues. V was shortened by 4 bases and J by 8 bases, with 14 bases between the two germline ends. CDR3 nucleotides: TGTGCCAGCAGCCCGGGGCCCCGGCTGGGCTACACCTTC. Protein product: CASSPGPRLGYTF.

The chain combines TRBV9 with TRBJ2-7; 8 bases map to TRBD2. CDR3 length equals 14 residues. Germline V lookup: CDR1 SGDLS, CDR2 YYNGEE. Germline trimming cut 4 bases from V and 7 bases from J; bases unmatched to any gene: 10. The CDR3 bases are TGTGCCAGCAGCCCGGGGGGGACTCCGGGGGAGCAGTACTTC. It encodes CASSPGGTPGEQYF.

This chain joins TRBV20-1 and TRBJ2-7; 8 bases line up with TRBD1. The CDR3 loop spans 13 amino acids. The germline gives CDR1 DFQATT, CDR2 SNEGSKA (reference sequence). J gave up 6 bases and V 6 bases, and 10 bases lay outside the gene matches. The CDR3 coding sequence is TGCAGTGCCCGAAGGTCAGGGGGCTTCGAGCAGTACTTC. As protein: CSARRSGGFEQYF.

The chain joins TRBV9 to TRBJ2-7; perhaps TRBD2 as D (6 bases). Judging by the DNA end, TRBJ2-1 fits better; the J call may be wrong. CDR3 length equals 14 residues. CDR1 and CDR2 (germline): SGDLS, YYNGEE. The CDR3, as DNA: TGTGCCAGCAGCGTAGCGGGACTCAACAATGAGCAGTTCTTC. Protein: CASSVAGLNNEQFF.

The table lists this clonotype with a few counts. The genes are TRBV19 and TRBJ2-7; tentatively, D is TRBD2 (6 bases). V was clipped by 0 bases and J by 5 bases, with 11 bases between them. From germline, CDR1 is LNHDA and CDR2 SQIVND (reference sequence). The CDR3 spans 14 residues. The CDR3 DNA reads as TGTGCCAGTAGTATAGATGCGGGGAGCAACGAGCAGTACTTC. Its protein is CASSIDAGSNEQYF.

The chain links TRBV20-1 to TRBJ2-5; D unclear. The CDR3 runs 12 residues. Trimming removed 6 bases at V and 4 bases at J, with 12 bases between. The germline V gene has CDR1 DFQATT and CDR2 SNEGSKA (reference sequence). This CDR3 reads CSARYTSETQYF. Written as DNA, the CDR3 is TGCAGTGCGCGGTACACTTCAGAGACCCAGTACTTC.

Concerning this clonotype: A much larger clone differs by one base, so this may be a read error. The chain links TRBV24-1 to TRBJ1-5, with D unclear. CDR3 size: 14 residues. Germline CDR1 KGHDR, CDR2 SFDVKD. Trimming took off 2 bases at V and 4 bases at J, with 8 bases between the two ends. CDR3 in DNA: TGTGCCACCAGTGATTCGCCTGGGAATCAGCCCCAGCATTTT. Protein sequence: CATSDSPGNQPQHF.

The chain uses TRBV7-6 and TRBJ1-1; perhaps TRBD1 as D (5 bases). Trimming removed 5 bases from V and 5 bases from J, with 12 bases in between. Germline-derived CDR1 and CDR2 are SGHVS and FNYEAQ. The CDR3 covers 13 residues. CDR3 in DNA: TGTGCCAGCAGCGCCTCAGGGCAAACTGAAGCTTTCTTT. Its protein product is CASSASGQTEAFF.

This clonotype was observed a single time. The CDR3 bases are TGTGCCAGCAGTGTAAACGTTTTCGAGGGCTACACCTTC. Protein product: CASSVNVFEGYTF. This chain links TRBV6-1 with TRBJ1-2; unclear D gene. The CDR3 is 13 residues long. CDR1 and CDR2 (germline): MNHNS, SASEGT. The V end was cut by 4 bases, the J end by 8 bases, with 14 bases between.

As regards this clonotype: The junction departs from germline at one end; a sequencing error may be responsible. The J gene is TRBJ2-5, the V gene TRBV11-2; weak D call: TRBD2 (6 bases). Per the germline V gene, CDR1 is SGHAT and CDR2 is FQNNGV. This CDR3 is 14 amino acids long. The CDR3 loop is CASRRTPGEETQYF. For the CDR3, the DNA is TGCGCCAGCAGAAGGACACCGGGAGAAGAGACCCAGTACTTC.

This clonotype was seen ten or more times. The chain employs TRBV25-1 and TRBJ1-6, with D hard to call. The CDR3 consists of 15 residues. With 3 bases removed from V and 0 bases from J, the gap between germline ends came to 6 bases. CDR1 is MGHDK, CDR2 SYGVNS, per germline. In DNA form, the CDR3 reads TGTGCCAGCAGTGAGGGAAGCTCCTATAATTCACCCCTCCACTTT. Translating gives CASSEGSSYNSPLHF.

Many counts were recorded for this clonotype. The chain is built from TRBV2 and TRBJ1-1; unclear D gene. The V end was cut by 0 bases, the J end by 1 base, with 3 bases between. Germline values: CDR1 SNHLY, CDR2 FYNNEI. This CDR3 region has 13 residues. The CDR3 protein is CASSEAENTEAFF. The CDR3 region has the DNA TGTGCCAGCAGTGAAGCAGAGAACACTGAAGCTTTCTTT.

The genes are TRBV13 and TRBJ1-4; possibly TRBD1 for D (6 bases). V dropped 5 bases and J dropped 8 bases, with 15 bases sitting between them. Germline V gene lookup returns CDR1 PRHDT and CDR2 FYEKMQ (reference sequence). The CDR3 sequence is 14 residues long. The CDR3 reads CASSRTRGSEKLFF. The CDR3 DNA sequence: TGTGCCAGCAGCCGAACCAGGGGAAGCGAAAAACTGTTTTTT.